This T cell receptor (beta chain) comes out of a study of blood T cells in healthy people across ages. Whole-study findings and limits: In long-lived donors, naive CD4+ cell counts and diversity exceeded those of aged donors.

Remarks on this clonotype: The antigen is not known.

Primed by a sample-barcoded 5' primer and a J-beta primer mix, a second PCR proceeded for 7 to 11 cycles. There were at least 2.5 million CDR3-containing paired-end reads obtained from each sample. A single record per CDR3 protein comes from TCRdb applying MiXCR to the 5' RACE reads. This table has about 1.4 million distinct CDR3 sequences, approximately 59% appearing once. The V gene's germline CDR1 is MGHRA and CDR2 YSYEKL. This CDR3 contains 15 residues. V lost 0 bases to trimming and J lost 5 bases; unmatched junction nucleotides: 5. The sequencing sample was made of blood. The chain couples TRBV4-1 to TRBJ2-7; 9 positions match TRBD2. This clonotype was sampled from a man aged 18 to 35 in good health. Written as DNA, the CDR3 is TGCGCCAGCAGCCAAGAGACTAGCGGAAGAGACGAGCAGTACTTC. Its translation: CASSQETSGRDEQYF.